The 28 T cell receptor beta chains given below trace back to one sample, sequenced in a study of blood T cell repertoires in COVID-19. Produced via immunoSEQ multiplex PCR; TCRdb's table is partial and in-frame only. In the table there are some 82,000 clones, around 83% of which are singletons. The specimen was peripheral blood. The receptors originated from a man older than 75 with active or convalescent COVID-19.

The chain carries TRBV28 and TRBJ2-3; 8 nucleotides line up with TRBD1. V trimming: 6 bases; J trimming: 0 bases; junction bases outside the gene matches: 8. This CDR3 is 16 amino acids long. Germline V CDR1 and CDR2: MDHEN, SYDVKM. The CDR3, as DNA: TGTGCCAGCAGGGACGACAGGGGCGAAAGCACAGATACGCAGTATTTT. This encodes CASRDDRGESTDTQYF.

The V call is TRBV29-1, the J call TRBJ2-7; maybe TRBD1 (6 bases). The V gene's germline CDR1 is SQVTM and CDR2 ANQGSEA. Trimming took 4 bases from V and 0 from J, leaving 7 bases between them. CDR3 length equals 12 residues. DNA for the CDR3: TGCAGCGTTGCCAGGGGCTCCTACGAGCAGTACTTC. This sequence encodes CSVARGSYEQYF.

J is TRBJ2-2 and V is TRBV11-3; the match to TRBD2 covers 8 bases. This CDR3 is 16 amino acids long. The germline CDR1 and CDR2 sequences are SGHNT and YENEEA. V lost 2 bases and J lost 2; bases outside the gene matches: 4. The CDR3 here is CASSLLAGGNTGELFF. CDR3 coding DNA: TGTGCCAGCAGCTTACTCGCGGGGGGTAACACCGGGGAGCTGTTTTTT.

Written as DNA, the CDR3 is TGCGCCAGCAGCCAAGAGTGGGACATAAACTATGGCTACACCTTC. This gives the protein CASSQEWDINYGYTF. This chain uses TRBV4-1 with TRBJ1-2, with D maybe TRBD1 (6 bases). The CDR3 runs to 15 residues. V was shortened by 0 bases and J by 2 bases, with 10 bases between the two germline ends. From germline, CDR1 is MGHRA and CDR2 YSYEKL.

This clone was found a few times. CDR3 amino acids: CASRPGDMNTEAFF. The DNA for the CDR3 is TGTGCCAGCAGACCAGGGGATATGAACACTGAAGCTTTCTTT. The V call is TRBV2, the J call TRBJ1-1, with D tentatively TRBD1 (6 bases). The CDR3 loop spans 14 amino acids. V lost 6 bases to trimming and J lost 0 bases, with 11 bases between them. The V gene's germline CDR1 is SNHLY and CDR2 FYNNEI.

The chain is built from TRBV6-1 and TRBJ2-3; a weak D match, TRBD2 (8 bases). V lost 4 bases, J lost 0 bases, and 20 bases lay in between. The V gene's germline CDR1 is MNHNS and CDR2 SASEGT. The CDR3 sequence is 18 residues long. CDR3 coding DNA: TGTGCCAGCAGTGCGGACAGGACTAGCTGGGCTAGCACAGATACGCAGTATTTT. Protein product: CASSADRTSWASTDTQYF.

This clone has a single count. J is TRBJ2-7 and V is TRBV5-8, with D maybe TRBD2 (7 bases). V lost 0 bases and J 0 bases, leaving 16 bases between the germline ends. Germline V gives CDR1 SGHTS, CDR2 YDEGEE. The CDR3 loop spans 17 amino acids. The chain's CDR3 is CASSLEWGGGPSYEQYF. The DNA of the CDR3 is TGTGCCAGCAGCTTGGAGTGGGGAGGGGGACCCTCCTACGAGCAGTACTTC.

The V and J genes are TRBV5-4 and TRBJ2-3; D gene unclear. The CDR3 is 14 amino acids. Trimming stripped 4 bases from V and 0 bases from J, with 9 bases between. The germline gives CDR1 SGHNT, CDR2 YYREEE (reference sequence). The CDR3 protein is CASSPDLSTDTQYF. The CDR3 bases are TGTGCCAGCAGCCCCGACTTGAGCACAGATACGCAGTATTTT.

J is TRBJ2-7 and V is TRBV6-2 or TRBV6-3, with TRBD1 identical over 7 bases. V shed 4 bases and J 2 bases; nucleotides not matched to a gene: 8. The CDR3 is made up of 15 amino acids. Germline V gene data show CDR1 as MNHEY and CDR2 as SVGEGT. CDR3 in DNA: TGTGCCAGCAGTTCACCGGGACAGACTACCTACGAGCAGTACTTC. Encoded protein: CASSSPGQTTYEQYF.

J is TRBJ2-3 and V is TRBV6-2 or TRBV6-3; D remains unclear. This CDR3 region has 17 residues. V was pared by 4 bases and J by 1 base, with 18 bases between. In germline, CDR1 is MNHEY, CDR2 SVGEGT. The CDR3 region is CASSSDSLSWGTDTQYF. CDR3 bases: TGTGCCAGCAGTTCCGATAGCCTCTCATGGGGCACAGATACGCAGTATTTT.

This sequence joins TRBV7-2 and TRBJ2-7; D ambiguous. From germline, CDR1 is SGHTA and CDR2 FQGNSA. CDR3 length: 13 residues. Trimming cost V 2 bases and J 7 bases, with 12 bases left between them. CDR3 sequence reads: CASSLIPVGEQYF. The CDR3 nucleotides read TGTGCCAGCAGCTTAATTCCCGTCGGGGAGCAGTACTTC.

V usage is TRBV10-3 and J usage is TRBJ1-2, with 10 bases matching TRBD1. V shed 2 bases, J shed 4 bases, and the junction held 10 bases outside the gene matches. CDR1 is ENHRY, CDR2 SYGVKD, per germline. The CDR3 sequence is 17 residues long. The CDR3: CAISEPDRGNWGYGYTF. The CDR3 DNA reads TGTGCCATCAGTGAGCCGGACAGGGGGAATTGGGGCTATGGCTACACCTTC.

The chain links TRBV3-1 (or the pseudogene TRBV3-2) to TRBJ2-5; maybe TRBD2 (5 bases). Germline V gives CDR1 LGHDT, CDR2 YNNKEL (reference sequence). The CDR3 consists of 16 residues. V was pared by 4 bases and J by 1 base, with 16 bases between. In DNA, the CDR3 is TGTGCCAGCAGCCTACTCTCGGGGAAAATCCAAGAGACCCAGTACTTC. Its protein is CASSLLSGKIQETQYF.

The chain employs TRBV6-6 and TRBJ2-2; 7 bases are a match to TRBD2. With 6 bases clipped from V and 2 bases from J, the junction kept 9 bases outside the gene matches. The length of the CDR3 is 16 residues. Germline V gene data show CDR1 as MNHNY and CDR2 as SVGAGI (reference sequence). The chain's CDR3 is CASSPRGRGNTGELFF. The DNA of the CDR3 is TGTGCCAGCAGCCCCCGGGGGAGGGGAAACACCGGGGAGCTGTTTTTT.

The CDR3 sequence: CASSGRDLETQYF. DNA for the CDR3: TGTGCCAGCAGCGGCCGGGACTTAGAGACCCAGTACTTC. The chain has TRBV9 and TRBJ2-5, with D perhaps matching TRBD2 (6 bases). The CDR3 consists of 13 residues. Germline V lookup: CDR1 SGDLS, CDR2 YYNGEE. V was shortened by 3 bases and J by 4 bases, with 10 bases between the two germline ends.

The CDR3 loop reads CASSVTGHHWPQHF. The CDR3 region has the DNA TGTGCCAGCAGCGTAACAGGGCATCATTGGCCCCAGCATTTT. This chain uses TRBV9 with TRBJ1-5; weak D call: TRBD1 (6 bases). The V and J ends lost 1 base and 9 bases respectively, with 14 bases between them. Germline CDR1 SGDLS, CDR2 YYNGEE. CDR3 length: 14 residues.

The gene calls are TRBV18 and TRBJ2-5; the match to TRBD2 covers 7 bases. V was pared by 3 bases and J by 5 bases, with 9 bases of the junction left unmatched. Germline V gene data show CDR1 as KGHSH and CDR2 as LQKENI. The CDR3 spans 15 residues. The CDR3 here is CASSPLAGEAETQYF. CDR3 bases: TGTGCCAGCTCACCCTTGGCGGGAGAGGCGGAGACCCAGTACTTC.

The chain has TRBV4-2 and TRBJ2-1; D remains ambiguous. This CDR3 has 11 residues. V shed 6 bases and J shed 3 bases, with 3 bases lying between them. Germline-derived CDR1 and CDR2 are LGHNA and YNFKEQ. CDR3 bases: TGTGCCAGCAGACTCTACAATGAGCAGTTCTTC. Translating gives CASRLYNEQFF.

The chain employs TRBV19 and TRBJ1-4; TRBD1 matches 7 bases. The CDR3 is 14 amino acids. CDR1 and CDR2 from the germline V gene are LNHDA and SQIVND (reference sequence). With V trimmed by 5 bases and J by 7 bases, 7 bases remained unmatched. CDR3 sequence: CASSSTGAGEKLFF. For the CDR3, the DNA is TGTGCCAGTAGTTCCACAGGGGCAGGTGAAAAACTGTTTTTT.

In the case of this clone: At one of its ends the junction is not consistent with the germline gene, which may arise from a read error. The V gene is TRBV4-1, the J gene TRBJ2-3; TRBD2 might be the D (6 bases). Germline assignment: CDR1 MGHRA and CDR2 YSYEKL. The CDR3 extends over 14 amino acids. CDR3 nucleotides: TGCGCCACCAGCAGGGAGGCTAGCACAGATACGCAGTATTTT. It is translated as CATSREASTDTQYF.

The chain joins TRBV5-1 to TRBJ1-5; 7 nucleotides match TRBD1. Germline values: CDR1 SGHRS, CDR2 YFSETQ. This CDR3 contains 15 residues. Trimming removed 4 bases from V and 9 bases from J; junction bases left unmatched: 13. CDR3 coding DNA: TGCGCCAGCAGCCCGGATGGACAGGAGCTGTGGCCCCAGCATTTT. Encoded protein: CASSPDGQELWPQHF.

V is TRBV5-6 and J is TRBJ2-6; 8 nucleotides agree with TRBD1. V gave up 2 bases and J gave up 4 bases; unmatched junction bases: 8. CDR3 length equals 17 residues. CDR1 SGHDT and CDR2 YYEEEE come from the germline V gene. CDR3 in DNA: TGTGCCAGCAGCTTAGGGCAGGGGGCGGTCGGGGCCAACGTCCTGACTTTC. This gives the protein CASSLGQGAVGANVLTF.

The chain is built from TRBV6-1 and TRBJ2-7; 11 nucleotides match TRBD2. The CDR3 runs 14 residues. The ends lost 2 bases at V and 3 bases at J; junction bases unmatched: 0. Germline V gene data show CDR1 as MNHNS and CDR2 as SASEGT. CDR3 bases: TGTGCCAGCAGTGAAACTAGCGGGGGCTACGAGCAGTACTTC. Translating it yields CASSETSGGYEQYF.

CDR3 loop: CASSVAVAGGSYEQYF. The CDR3 bases are TGTGCCAGCAGCGTAGCGGTAGCGGGGGGGTCCTACGAGCAGTACTTC. This rearrangement joins TRBV9 to TRBJ2-7, with TRBD2 matching 11 bases. J lost 1 base, V lost 0 bases, and 3 bases had no gene match. Germline V gene data show CDR1 as SGDLS and CDR2 as YYNGEE. The CDR3 consists of 16 residues.

The chain recombines TRBV3-1 (or the pseudogene TRBV3-2) with TRBJ2-3, with a weak D call TRBD1 (7 bases). Deletions cut 4 bases from V and 0 bases from J, with 11 bases between. This CDR3 is 15 amino acids long. Germline CDR1 and CDR2: LGHDT and YNNKEL (reference sequence). In nucleotides, the CDR3 is TGTGCCAGCAGCCGCGGGACAGCTAGCACAGATACGCAGTATTTT. Encoded protein: CASSRGTASTDTQYF.

This chain uses TRBV4-1 with TRBJ2-1; 11 bases line up with TRBD2. CDR1 is MGHRA and CDR2 is YSYEKL in the germline V gene. Trimming at V came to 0 bases and at J to 9 bases, leaving 7 bases not matched to a gene. The CDR3 contains 16 residues. The CDR3 DNA follows: TGCGCCAGCAGCCAAGATTTGAGACTAGCGGGACTTGAGCAGTTCTTC. This sequence encodes CASSQDLRLAGLEQFF.

The chain carries TRBV28 and TRBJ2-7, with 8 bases matching TRBD2. The CDR3 covers 14 residues. Germline V gene data show CDR1 as MDHEN and CDR2 as SYDVKM. The V gene end was trimmed by 7 bases and the J gene end by 3 bases; junction bases not matched to a gene: 8. The CDR3 reads CASTLGSGIYEQYF. In DNA, the CDR3 is TGTGCCAGCACTCTGGGTAGCGGGATCTACGAGCAGTACTTC.

The V gene is TRBV27, the J gene TRBJ1-5; no definite D call. The germline V gene encodes CDR1 MNHEY and CDR2 SMNVEV (reference sequence). The V end was cut by 8 bases, the J end by 2 bases, with 7 bases between. There are 12 residues in the CDR3. The CDR3: CASREGNQPQHF. CDR3 nucleotides: TGTGCCAGCCGAGAGGGCAATCAGCCCCAGCATTTT.